The source of this T cell receptor beta chain is a study of cytomegalovirus exposure and HLA in healthy donors. The study's findings and limits: In vitro checks showed that a few CMV-associated chains really do target CMV antigens. The presence/absence work took it that sequencing depth was about the same across donors.

Nominally healthy donors provided the samples, though records likely missed some immune exposures. As regards this clone: Its target is unknown.

From germline, CDR1 is LGHNA and CDR2 YNFKEQ. V lost 4 bases and J lost 5; bases outside the gene matches: 4. CDR3 length: 15 amino acids. Amplification used 60 Vbeta primers and 13 Jbeta primers. The repertoire was sequenced with immunoSEQ multiplex PCR; TCRdb's copy has only in-frame clones and lacks some. The sample shows about 180,000 clones, 70% to 80% of them seen only once. Sequencing was done on a sample of PBMCs. The J gene is TRBJ1-6, the V gene TRBV4-2; 8 bases are a match to TRBD1. This TCR was recovered from a man between 18 and 29 years old in good health and CMV-seronegative. The CDR3 DNA reads TGTGCCAGCAGCCCGACAGGGGAGAATAATTCACCCCTCCACTTT. The encoded protein is CASSPTGENNSPLHF.